This T cell receptor (beta chain) stems from a study of CD8+CD57+ T cells in acquired aplastic anemia. The CDR3 length is 14 residues. CDR1 MNHEY and CDR2 SMNVEV come from the germline V gene (reference sequence). V was pared by 5 bases and J by 6 bases, with 7 bases of the junction left unmatched. Individuals selected for sequencing had exhibited CD8+CD57+ cell expansion on flow cytometry. Genomic DNA provided the template from which TCR beta VDJ and CDR3 profiles were obtained. MiXCR, run by TCRdb on the reads, gives a single entry per CDR3 protein. There are 150,000 to 200,000 distinct CDR3 sequences in the sample; around 52% occur only once, and roughly 30% lies in the top ten.

This clonotype was obtained from a human donor with aplastic anemia. V gene TRBV27 combines with J gene TRBJ2-7; TRBD2 matches 10 bases. Sequencing used sorted CD4+, CD8+, or CD8+CD57+ T cells (not recorded which) from PBMCs. The DNA of the CDR3 is TGTGCCAGCAGTCGCCCTAGCGGGAGAGGCGAGCAGTACTTC. It codes for CASSRPSGRGEQYF.